The T cell receptor beta chain described here comes from a study of long-term antiretroviral therapy in people with HIV. Overall study: The earliest samples came about a decade before the 2015 immediate-ART recommendation.

The CDR3 length is 16 residues. Trimming removed 4 bases at V and 0 bases at J, with 12 bases between. Germline CDR1 is SNHLY and CDR2 is FYNNEI. Comments on this clone: What it binds is unknown.

Study-wide results and limits: Relative to control repertoires, HIV repertoires exhibited narrower CDR3 length ranges.

Each contributor possessed a minimum of one pre-ART and a minimum of two post-ART PBMC samples. Survey level was the resolution at which the v3.0 immunoSEQ assay ran. Libraries were prepared by immunoSEQ multiplex PCR; TCRdb keeps only in-frame clonotypes and omits some of them. Of tens of thousands of clones in the sample, around nine tenths were seen once. This clonotype was obtained from a man in his fifties or sixties with HIV. Here the sequenced sample was unsorted PBMCs, taken approximately 5 years before starting antiretroviral therapy. The gene calls are TRBV2 and TRBJ1-4; D unclear. This CDR3 reads CASSVEGAATNEKLFF. CDR3 in DNA: TGTGCCAGCAGTGTGGAGGGTGCGGCAACTAATGAAAAACTGTTTTTT.